This T cell receptor beta chain was identified in a study of blood T cell repertoires in COVID-19. In the study overall: PBMCs, B-cell-depleted T cells, or T cells were the source of the cDNA or gDNA that made up the material.

Germline V gene lookup returns CDR1 MNHEY and CDR2 SVGAGI. The CDR3 contains 13 residues. Trimming took off 6 bases at V and 6 bases at J, with 14 bases between the two ends. Assay used: immunoSEQ multiplex PCR; TCRdb lists only in-frame clones, some missing. The table shows approximately 160,000 clones, with 85% to 95% occurring only once. This chain connects TRBV6-5 to TRBJ1-1; D is possibly TRBD1 (6 bases). The TCR was taken from a middle-aged man with acute or convalescent COVID-19. The sequenced sample consisted of peripheral blood. The DNA of the CDR3 is TGTGCCAGCAGCGCTGGGGGGGGGCCTGAAGCTTTCTTT. Amino acid sequence: CASSAGGGPEAFF.